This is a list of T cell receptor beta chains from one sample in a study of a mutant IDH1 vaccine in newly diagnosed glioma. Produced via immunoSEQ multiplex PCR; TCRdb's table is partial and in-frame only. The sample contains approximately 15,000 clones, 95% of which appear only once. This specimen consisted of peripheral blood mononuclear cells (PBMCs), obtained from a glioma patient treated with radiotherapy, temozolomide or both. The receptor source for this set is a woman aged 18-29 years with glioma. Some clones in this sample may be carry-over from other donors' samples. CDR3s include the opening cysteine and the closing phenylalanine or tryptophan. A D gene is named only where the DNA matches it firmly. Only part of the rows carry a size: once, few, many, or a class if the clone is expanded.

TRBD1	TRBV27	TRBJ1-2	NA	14	TGTGCCAGCAGTTTATCGACAGGGGGCTATGGCTACACCTTC	CASSLSTGGYGYTF
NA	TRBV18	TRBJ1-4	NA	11	TGTGCCAGCTCATTACACCAAAAACTGTTTTTT	CASSLHQKLFF
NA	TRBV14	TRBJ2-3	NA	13	TGTGCCAGCAGCCACCCTGGGGGAGATACGCAGTATTTT	CASSHPGGDTQYF
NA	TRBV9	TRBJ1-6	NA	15	TGTGCCAGCAGCGTAGCCCACAGGGATAATTCACCCCTCCACTTT	CASSVAHRDNSPLHF
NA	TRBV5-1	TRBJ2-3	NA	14	TGCGCCAGCAGCTTGGGGGGGGGCACAGATACGCAGTATTTT	CASSLGGGTDTQYF
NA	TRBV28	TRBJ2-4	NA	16	TGTGCCAGCAGTTTAGGCCCCCAGGGGTCCAAAAACATTCAGTACTTC	CASSLGPQGSKNIQYF
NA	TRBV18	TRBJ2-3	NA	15	TGTGCCAGCTCACCAAGACAGATTAGCACAGATACGCAGTATTTT	CASSPRQISTDTQYF
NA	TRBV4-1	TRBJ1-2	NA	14	TGCGCCAGCAGCCCCCCCGGGGGGGCTGGTGGCTACACCTTC	CASSPPGGAGGYTF
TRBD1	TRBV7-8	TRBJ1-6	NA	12	TGTGCCAGCAGTGGACAGGGGGGGCCCCTCCACTTT	CASSGQGGPLHF
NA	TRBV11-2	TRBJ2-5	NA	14	TGTGCCAGCAGCTTGGAAGTTCTTGGGGAGACCCAGTACTTC	CASSLEVLGETQYF
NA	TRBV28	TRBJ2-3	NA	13	TGTGCCAGCAGTTTCGGGAACACAGATACGCAGTATTTT	CASSFGNTDTQYF
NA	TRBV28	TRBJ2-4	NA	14	TGTGCCAGCAGTGCAGCTGGACAGCCAAACATTCAGTACTTC	CASSAAGQPNIQYF
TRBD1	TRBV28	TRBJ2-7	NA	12	TGTGCCAGCGGACAGGGGGCGACTGAGCAGTACTTC	CASGQGATEQYF
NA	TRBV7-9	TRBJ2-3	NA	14	TGTGCCAGCAGCGGAGGGCTAGGGGCAGATACGCAGTATTTT	CASSGGLGADTQYF
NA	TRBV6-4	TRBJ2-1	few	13	TGTGCCAGCAGTGACGGGGACTACAATGAGCAGTTCTTC	CASSDGDYNEQFF